This T cell receptor beta chain was identified in a study of blood T cell repertoires in COVID-19. Study information: The analysed material was cDNA or gDNA that came from T cells, B-cell-depleted T cells, or PBMCs.

Using immunoSEQ multiplex PCR, the repertoire was profiled, and TCRdb retains in-frame clones only, with some absent. The repertoire holds hundreds of thousands of clones, with approximately 80% as singletons. Between the trimmed V and J ends, which lost 2 bases and 12 bases, there was a span of 17 bases. In germline, CDR1 is LGHDT, CDR2 YNNKEL (reference sequence). The CDR3 runs to 13 residues. Sequenced sample: PBMCs or T cells enriched from blood (not recorded which). The genes are TRBV3-1 (or the pseudogene TRBV3-2) and TRBJ2-7, with D possibly being TRBD1 (6 bases). This clonotype was sampled from a man in his forties who had been exposed to COVID-19. The CDR3, as DNA: TGTGCCAGCAGCCAAATTGAGGACAGCCTCGCGTACTTC. Its translation: CASSQIEDSLAYF.